Ten or more counts support the clone carrying this T cell receptor (beta chain). Its antigen is not identified. CD8+CD57+ cell expansion, shown by flow cytometry, had occurred in the patients selected for sequencing. TCR beta VDJ and CDR3 were profiled, and genomic DNA was the template. Using its own MiXCR run on the reads, TCRdb lists one record per CDR3 protein. This table has 100,000 to 150,000 distinct CDR3 sequences, over 55% appearing once. Germline V gene data show CDR1 as ENHRY and CDR2 as SYGVKD. Unmatched junction bases numbered 8, after V lost 9 bases and J lost 3 bases. This CDR3 has 14 residues. These data belong to a study of CD8+CD57+ T cells in acquired aplastic anemia. Study at large: Sorted cells (CD4+ and CD8+) yielded DNA amounts that averaged approximately 3 ug.

Regarding the study as a whole: Controls did not differ significantly from patients in CD8+ Simpson's diversity.

This receptor was identified in a human donor with aplastic anemia. The genes are TRBV10-3 and TRBJ2-7; 10 positions match TRBD1. Sequenced sample: sorted CD4+, CD8+, or CD8+CD57+ T cells (not recorded which) from PBMCs. This CDR3 is CAISDRGIFYEQYF. In DNA form, the CDR3 reads TGTGCCATTTCGGACAGGGGGATCTTCTACGAGCAGTACTTC.